This T cell receptor (beta chain) was captured in a study of response to subunit inactivated influenza vaccine. Study-wide results and limits: Few new T cells, the authors suggested, are recruited by each seasonal influenza vaccination.

About this clonotype itself: The antigen remains undetermined.

Each CDR3 protein is one row after TCRdb ran MiXCR on the RT-PCR reads. The profile shows 530,000 or so distinct CDR3 sequences, approximately 12% of them singletons. This clonotype was obtained from a man between 50 and 59 years old who received an inactivated influenza vaccine. Here the sequenced sample was PBMCs from blood, taken on the day of vaccination.

In DNA form, the CDR3 reads TGTGCCAGCAGCTTTGGATCTCGTGCGGAGACCCAGTACTTC. This encodes CASSFGSRAETQYF. This chain joins TRBV7-6 and TRBJ2-5; D is unresolved. This CDR3 contains 14 residues. V lost 3 bases and J lost 5, with 13 bases in between. Germline V gene sequence: CDR1 SGHVS, CDR2 FNYEAQ.